The next 21 T cell receptor beta chains were all read from a single sample in a study of cytomegalovirus exposure and HLA in healthy donors. PCR employed 60 Vbeta and 13 Jbeta primers. The table came from immunoSEQ multiplex PCR; TCRdb's copy has only in-frame clones and leaves some out. Here the sample spans 150,000 to 200,000 clones, roughly four fifths being singletons. The specimen sequenced was PBMCs. Every receptor here comes from a woman under 30 in good health and CMV-seropositive.

The chain uses TRBV9 and TRBJ2-1, with a tentative D call TRBD1 (6 bases). This CDR3 has 13 amino acids. Trimming removed 3 bases at V and 7 bases at J, with 11 bases between. Germline V gene lookup returns CDR1 SGDLS and CDR2 YYNGEE. CDR3 region: CASSAGTTNEQFF. The CDR3 coding sequence is TGTGCCAGCAGCGCCGGGACAACGAATGAGCAGTTCTTC.

The V and J genes are TRBV7-3 and TRBJ1-5; 7 nucleotides match TRBD1. This CDR3 spans 16 amino acids. V shed 8 bases, J shed 4 bases, and the junction held 14 bases outside the gene matches. Germline V gene lookup returns CDR1 SGHTA and CDR2 FQGTGA. The CDR3 region is CASAIRQGGFNQPQHF. DNA for the CDR3: TGTGCCAGCGCTATCAGACAGGGTGGTTTTAATCAGCCCCAGCATTTT.

The chain couples TRBV5-1 to TRBJ1-2; 9 bases map to TRBD1. The trim removed 4 bases at V and 4 bases at J, leaving 8 bases unmatched. CDR1 is SGHRS and CDR2 is YFSETQ in the germline V gene. The length of the CDR3 is 15 residues. The CDR3 reads CASSIYRGPGYGYTF. CDR3 DNA: TGCGCCAGCAGCATTTACAGGGGGCCAGGCTATGGCTACACCTTC.

The V gene is TRBV4-3, the J gene TRBJ2-2; D is possibly TRBD1 (6 bases). Trimming shortened V by 1 base and J by 4 bases, and 10 bases separated the two germline ends. Germline CDR1 and CDR2: LGHNA and YSLEER. The CDR3 is made up of 15 amino acids. The CDR3 loop reads CASSQGTGSTGELFF. CDR3 coding DNA: TGCGCCAGCAGCCAAGGTACAGGGTCCACCGGGGAGCTGTTTTTT.

The J gene is TRBJ1-2, the V gene TRBV6-1; no clear D. The ends were cut back, 6 bases at V and 4 bases at J, with 12 bases in the middle. The CDR3 has 13 amino acids. The germline V gene encodes CDR1 MNHNS and CDR2 SASEGT. Here the CDR3 reads CASRRGQSYGYTF. The CDR3 region has the DNA TGTGCCAGCAGGAGAGGGCAGTCCTATGGCTACACCTTC.

V and J are TRBV28 and TRBJ1-2; no definite D call. Germline lookup yields CDR1 MDHEN and CDR2 SYDVKM. V lost 6 bases to trimming and J lost 1 base, with 9 bases between them. The CDR3 runs 13 residues. In nucleotides, the CDR3 is TGTGCCAGCAGCCCCGGTAGTAACTATGGCTACACCTTC. This sequence encodes CASSPGSNYGYTF.

CDR3 nucleotide sequence: TGTGCCAGCAGCCAAGTCAGGGAAAGGAACTATGGCTACACCTTC. Encoded protein: CASSQVRERNYGYTF. This chain joins TRBV4-2 and TRBJ1-2; D is possibly TRBD1 (5 bases). Germline loops: CDR1 LGHNA, CDR2 YNFKEQ. This CDR3 spans 15 amino acids. Trimming removed 1 base at V and 2 bases at J, with 11 bases between.

V and J are TRBV7-2 and TRBJ2-5, with TRBD2 matching 11 bases. V was pared by 5 bases and J by 2 bases, with 10 bases of the junction left unmatched. CDR1 is SGHTA, CDR2 FQGNSA, per germline. The CDR3 spans 17 residues. The CDR3 loop reads CASSGRAIAGGQETQYF. CDR3 in DNA: TGTGCCAGCAGCGGCCGGGCCATAGCGGGGGGGCAAGAGACCCAGTACTTC.

This chain connects TRBV19 to TRBJ2-3; 9 bases are shared with TRBD2. CDR1 and CDR2 from the germline V gene are LNHDA and SQIVND (reference sequence). The CDR3 is made up of 16 amino acids. With 0 bases clipped from V and 2 bases from J, the junction kept 3 bases outside the gene matches. The CDR3 reads CASSIESGGPTDTQYF. The CDR3 DNA reads TGTGCCAGTAGTATAGAAAGCGGGGGGCCCACAGATACGCAGTATTTT.

The V gene is TRBV7-9, the J gene TRBJ1-1; no clear D. Germline CDR1 reads SEHNR; CDR2 reads FQNEAQ (reference sequence). Trimming removed 5 bases from V and 11 bases from J, with 9 bases in between. The CDR3 sequence is 10 residues long. The CDR3 sequence is CASSPTGAFF. The CDR3 DNA sequence: TGTGCCAGCAGCCCTACGGGGGCTTTCTTT.

The chain recombines TRBV5-4 with TRBJ2-5; maybe TRBD1 (5 bases). Per germline, CDR1 SGHNT and CDR2 YYREEE (reference sequence). CDR3 length: 14 residues. V lost 0 bases to trimming and J lost 4 bases, with 10 bases between them. CDR3: CASSLAGISETQYF. In nucleotides, the CDR3 is TGTGCCAGCAGCTTGGCAGGGATCTCAGAGACCCAGTACTTC.

The chain combines TRBV25-1 with TRBJ1-5, with D unclear. V lost 4 bases to trimming and J lost 3 bases, with 7 bases between them. Germline-derived CDR1 and CDR2 are MGHDK and SYGVNS. This CDR3 has 13 residues. The CDR3 spells CASSVGDNQPQHF. The CDR3 nucleotides are TGTGCCAGCAGTGTGGGAGACAATCAGCCCCAGCATTTT.

The chain links TRBV4-1 to TRBJ2-2, with TRBD1 matching 8 bases. The trim removed 0 bases at V and 4 bases at J, leaving 10 bases unmatched. Per the germline V gene, CDR1 is MGHRA and CDR2 is YSYEKL. This CDR3 is built from 18 residues. CDR3 residues: CASSQDRAGGIGTGELFF. DNA of the CDR3: TGCGCCAGCAGCCAAGATCGGGCAGGGGGCATTGGCACCGGGGAGCTGTTTTTT.

CDR3 in DNA: TGTGCCAGCAGCCTTTCCCCAGGGTTCTATGGCTACACCTTC. The encoded protein is CASSLSPGFYGYTF. The J gene is TRBJ1-2, the V gene TRBV7-3; TRBD1 is a possible D gene (5 bases). The CDR3 sequence is 14 residues long. Deletions cut 5 bases from V and 4 bases from J, with 14 bases between. The V gene's germline CDR1 is SGHTA and CDR2 FQGTGA.

The chain links TRBV5-1 to TRBJ1-2; TRBD1 agrees at 7 bases. V dropped 0 bases and J dropped 2; count of bases not matched to a gene: 4. In germline, CDR1 is SGHRS, CDR2 YFSETQ. This CDR3 contains 15 residues. CDR3 nucleotide sequence: TGCGCCAGCAGCTTGGGGGACAGAAGCAACTATGGCTACACCTTC. Its protein is CASSLGDRSNYGYTF.

The chain recombines TRBV7-9 with TRBJ1-3; 7 bases are a match to TRBD1. J was trimmed by 0 bases and V by 2 bases; bases with no gene match: 7. Germline V gives CDR1 SEHNR, CDR2 FQNEAQ (reference sequence). CDR3 length equals 17 residues. The CDR3 here is CASSLPGQRASGNTIYF. CDR3 nucleotide sequence: TGTGCCAGCAGCTTACCGGGACAGAGAGCCTCTGGAAACACCATATATTTT.

The J gene is TRBJ1-3, the V gene TRBV18; TRBD1 matches at 8 bases. The V segment lost 3 bases and the J segment 3 bases; nucleotides outside the gene matches: 1. The CDR3 extends over 14 amino acids. The germline gives CDR1 KGHSH, CDR2 LQKENI. CDR3 amino acids: CASSPDRDGNTIYF. The CDR3 nucleotides read TGTGCCAGCTCACCGGACAGGGATGGAAACACCATATATTTT. The whole variable domain, remainder taken from reference TRBV18 and TRBJ1-3, is NAGVMQNPRHLVRRRGQEARLRCSPMKGHSHVYWYRQLPEEGLKFMVYLQKENIIDESGMPKERFSAEFPKEGPSILRIQQVVRGDSAAYFCASSPDRDGNTIYFGEGSWLTVV.

V and J are TRBV27 and TRBJ2-5; no clear D gene. In germline, CDR1 is MNHEY, CDR2 SMNVEV (reference sequence). CDR3 length: 15 amino acids. V lost 4 bases to trimming and J lost 3 bases, with 15 bases between them. The CDR3 DNA is TGTGCCAGCAGTTCCCTGGCAGGCTGGGAAGAGACCCAGTACTTC. Translated: CASSSLAGWEETQYF.

This chain connects TRBV29-1 to TRBJ1-4; D possibly corresponds to TRBD1 (5 bases). Germline CDR1 reads SQVTM; CDR2 reads ANQGSEA. V shed 7 bases and J shed 8 bases, with 11 bases lying between them. The CDR3 is 11 residues long. CDR3 sequence reads: CSGGTVEKLFF. The CDR3 region has the DNA TGCAGCGGTGGGACTGTCGAAAAACTGTTTTTT. The variable domain in full, with the rest retrieved from reference TRBV29-1 and TRBJ1-4, is SAVISQKPSRDICQRGTSLTIQCQVDSQVTMMFWYRQQPGQSLTLIATANQGSEATYESGFVIDKFPISRPNLTFSTLTVSNMSPEDSSIYLCSGGTVEKLFFGSGTQLSVL.

This chain uses TRBV4-1 with TRBJ1-2; TRBD1 aligns across 7 bases. CDR3 length equals 18 residues. In germline, CDR1 is MGHRA, CDR2 YSYEKL. V dropped 1 base and J dropped 1; count of bases not matched to a gene: 12. Here the CDR3 reads CASSQGRLGTARNYGYTF. The CDR3 nucleotides are TGCGCCAGCAGCCAAGGGAGGCTGGGGACAGCACGTAACTATGGCTACACCTTC.

This clone was found a few times. The chain uses TRBV21-1 and TRBJ2-1; TRBD1 is the table's D call and was not checked against the DNA. TRBV21-1 is noted as a pseudogene. The CDR3 contains 13 residues. Here the CDR3 reads CASSSLMNNEQFF. The DNA of the CDR3 is TGTGCCAGCAGCAGTCTGATGAACAATGAACAGTTCTTC.